The clone carrying this T cell receptor beta chain was picked up a small number of times. The antigen is not known. TCRdb re-called the reads with MiXCR, one entry per CDR3 protein. Of 200,000 to 300,000 distinct CDR3 sequences listed, approximately 10% are singletons. This entry is derived from a study of T cell repertoires in cytomegalovirus infection. About the research overall: From public TCR beta signatures came an indication of both CMV infection and matching HLA type.

Per the germline V gene, CDR1 is LNHDA and CDR2 is SQIVND (reference sequence). The CDR3 sequence is 12 residues long. The ends lost 6 bases at V and 15 bases at J; junction bases unmatched: 11. Findings and limits, study-wide: CMV-specific HLA-C-restricted TCR beta clonotypes dominated the ex vivo response. Frequencies of public TCR beta families were cumulated, and this identified carriers of CMV plus the relevant HLA.

The sample consisted of PBMCs. The chain has TRBV19 and TRBJ2-1; 7 nucleotides line up with TRBD1. The receptor comes from a human donor in good health (CMV status not recorded). Some clones in this sample may be carry-over from other donors' samples. The CDR3 coding sequence is TGTGCCAGTAGAGATCAACCGGGACAGACGTTCTTC. It yields the protein CASRDQPGQTFF.